The 20 T cell receptor beta chains below were found in one sample sequenced in a study of blood T cells in healthy people across ages (dated by TCRdb to the mid-2010s). Preparation of the library involved 5' RACE. This sample was sequenced with an Illumina HiSeq 2500. A second PCR of about 6 to 12 cycles was performed with a sample-barcoded 5' primer and a J-beta primer mix. TCRdb reworked the public reads: Q25 trimming with fastp, MiXCR clone assembly, productive beta chains retained. For every CDR3 protein sequence, its rows merge into one entry that carries the most common genes and DNA. The sample records about a million distinct CDR3 sequences, 48% of which are singletons. Around 15% of the sample lies in the top ten. Sequencing was performed on blood. The receptors were sampled from a man between 25 and 39 years old in good health.

Note on this clonotype: The junction shows a germline mismatch at one end, possibly a read error. The chain uses TRBV9 and TRBJ1-1; D perhaps matches TRBD1 (5 bases). The CDR3 is made up of 14 amino acids. In germline, CDR1 is SGDLS, CDR2 YYNGEE. In nucleotides, the CDR3 is TGTGCCGGCAGCGCGGGGGGGGGAGGGACTGAAGCTTTTTTT. This codes for CAGSAGGGGTEAFF.

J is TRBJ1-6 and V is TRBV6-2 or TRBV6-3; D uncertain. The V gene's germline CDR1 is MNHEY and CDR2 SVGEGT. Trimming shortened V by 9 bases and J by 5 bases, and 14 bases separated the two germline ends. The CDR3 sequence is 14 residues long. CDR3 sequence reads: CASKDGVNNSPLHF. In DNA form, the CDR3 reads TGTGCCAGTAAAGACGGCGTGAATAATTCACCCCTCCACTTT.

This clonotype has just a few counts. The gene calls are TRBV7-2 and TRBJ2-4; D gene unclear. The CDR3 consists of 12 residues. The V end was cut by 0 bases, the J end by 13 bases, with 10 bases between. Per the germline V gene, CDR1 is SGHTA and CDR2 is FQGNSA. The CDR3 is CASSLALPPQYF. CDR3 bases: TGTGCCAGCAGCTTAGCCCTCCCGCCCCAGTACTTC.

The V call is TRBV27, the J call TRBJ1-2; 7 bases line up with TRBD1. The V gene end was trimmed by 2 bases and the J gene end by 4 bases; junction bases not matched to a gene: 4. The CDR3 extends over 14 amino acids. The V gene's germline CDR1 is MNHEY and CDR2 SMNVEV (reference sequence). As DNA, the CDR3 is TGTGCCAGCAGTTTAAAGGGGGCTAGCTATGGCTACACCTTC. This encodes CASSLKGASYGYTF.

This rearrangement joins TRBV5-5 to TRBJ2-6; D is uncertain. The CDR3 contains 15 residues. Germline lookup yields CDR1 SGHKS and CDR2 YYEKEE (reference sequence). Trimming took 0 bases from V and 0 from J, leaving 4 bases between them. CDR3 loop: CASSLEFSGANVLTF. DNA of the CDR3: TGTGCCAGCAGCTTGGAATTCTCTGGGGCCAACGTCCTGACTTTC.

This chain links TRBV25-1 with TRBJ2-3, with no clear D. With 4 bases removed from V and 0 bases from J, the gap between germline ends came to 17 bases. CDR1 is MGHDK, CDR2 SYGVNS, per germline. The CDR3 is 17 amino acids. CDR3 nucleotide sequence: TGTGCCAGCAGTGGGCCACGCTCTCAGCCTAGCACAGATACGCAGTATTTT. Translating it yields CASSGPRSQPSTDTQYF.

V is TRBV5-1 and J is TRBJ2-7; a weak D match, TRBD2 (7 bases). CDR1 is SGHRS, CDR2 YFSETQ, per germline. V dropped 8 bases and J dropped 3 bases, with 15 bases sitting between them. The CDR3 runs 13 residues. CDR3 region: CARIRGADYEQYF. The CDR3 DNA follows: TGCGCCAGGATCCGGGGGGCCGACTACGAGCAGTACTTC.

This clonotype was observed a few times. The J gene is TRBJ2-7, the V gene TRBV10-3, with 9 nucleotides matching TRBD1. This CDR3 has 14 residues. CDR1 and CDR2 (germline): ENHRY, SYGVKD. With V trimmed by 7 bases and J by 2 bases, 6 bases remained unmatched. This chain's CDR3 is CAIKLGQGPYEQYF. CDR3 sequence (DNA): TGTGCCATCAAACTGGGACAGGGCCCCTACGAGCAGTACTTC.

The rearrangement uses TRBV5-1 and TRBJ2-3; 8 bases are shared with TRBD1. The V gene's germline CDR1 is SGHRS and CDR2 YFSETQ. Unmatched junction bases numbered 5, after V lost 1 base and J lost 4 bases. The CDR3 is 15 amino acids. The CDR3 DNA reads TGCGCCAGCAGCTTGACGGACAGGGACCCAGATACGCAGTATTTT. Its protein product is CASSLTDRDPDTQYF.

This clonotype showed up many times. This sequence joins TRBV4-3 and TRBJ2-1; TRBD1 matches 7 bases. Trimming removed 0 bases from V and 7 bases from J; junction bases left unmatched: 12. Germline CDR1 reads LGHNA; CDR2 reads YSLEER. This CDR3 region has 17 residues. As DNA, the CDR3 is TGCGCCAGCAGCCAAGAGCCACAGGGGCTATCGATGAATGAGCAGTTCTTC. Its protein is CASSQEPQGLSMNEQFF.

Regarding this clonotype: A single base separates this from a much larger clone, so it may be a read error. The V call is TRBV20-1, the J call TRBJ2-7; D not certain. From germline, CDR1 is DFQATT and CDR2 SNEGSKA (reference sequence). CDR3 length equals 12 residues. The chain's CDR3 is CSANRKEYGQYF. The CDR3 coding sequence is TGCAGTGCTAATAGAAAAGAGTACGGGCAGTACTTC.

The chain links TRBV12-3 or TRBV12-4 to TRBJ1-2; D call uncertain. V shed 7 bases and J shed 0 bases, with 12 bases lying between them. This CDR3 comprises 14 residues. CDR3 in amino acids: CASTDTAPNYGYTF. CDR3 DNA sequence: TGTGCCAGCACCGACACTGCCCCTAACTATGGCTACACCTTC.

This rearrangement joins TRBV10-3 to TRBJ2-7, with unresolved D. The CDR3 totals 14 residues. Germline CDR1 is ENHRY and CDR2 is SYGVKD. Trimming stripped 3 bases from V and 2 bases from J, with 11 bases between. The CDR3 DNA reads TGTGCCATCAGTGATTCCGACACCACCTACGAGCAGTACTTC. This encodes CAISDSDTTYEQYF.

The chain uses TRBV24-1 and TRBJ1-5; TRBD1 is a possible D gene (5 bases). CDR1 and CDR2 from the germline V gene are KGHDR and SFDVKD. This CDR3 contains 15 residues. Trimming stripped 0 bases from V and 7 bases from J, with 12 bases between. In DNA form, the CDR3 reads TGTGCCACCAGTGATTTGCCCGCAAGGGACCAGCCCCAGCATTTT. Translating gives CATSDLPARDQPQHF.

This chain joins TRBV12-5 and TRBJ2-5, with D tentatively TRBD1 or TRBD2 (5 bases each). The CDR3 loop spans 12 amino acids. Looked up from germline, CDR1 is LGHNT and CDR2 is FRNRAP. The V gene lost 6 bases and the J gene lost 11 bases, with 16 bases spanning the gap. This CDR3 is CASGQSSGPQYF. The CDR3 coding sequence is TGTGCTAGTGGGCAGTCGTCGGGGCCGCAGTACTTC.

V gene TRBV7-2 combines with J gene TRBJ2-7, with D perhaps TRBD2 (6 bases). V was trimmed by 5 bases and J by 4 bases, leaving 18 bases between them. Looked up from germline, CDR1 is SGHTA and CDR2 is FQGNSA. The length of the CDR3 is 15 residues. The DNA for the CDR3 is TGTGCCAGCAGCCCCCGGACGGGTGGAGGGTACGAGCAGTACTTC. It translates to CASSPRTGGGYEQYF. The whole variable domain, filled in from reference TRBV7-2 and TRBJ2-7, reads GAGVSQSPSNKVTEKGKDVELRCDPISGHTALYWYRQSLGQGLEFLIYFQGNSAPDKSGLPSDRFSAERTGGSVSTLTIQRTQQEDSAVYLCASSPRTGGGYEQYFGPGTRLTVT.

This clonotype was seen just once. The chain combines TRBV28 with TRBJ2-7; D is possibly TRBD1 (5 bases). The germline gives CDR1 MDHEN, CDR2 SYDVKM. The CDR3 covers 15 residues. Trimming removed 5 bases at V and 0 bases at J, with 14 bases between. The CDR3 coding sequence is TGTGCCAGCAGTCCCGGACACAACCTCTCCTACGAGCAGTACTTC. This sequence encodes CASSPGHNLSYEQYF.

Note on this clonotype: The germline gene is not matched at one end of the junction; a read error may be the cause. The chain has TRBV7-2 and TRBJ1-2; D is ambiguous. Germline V gene data show CDR1 as SGHTA and CDR2 as FQGNSA. The length of the CDR3 is 16 residues. In DNA form, the CDR3 reads TGTGCCTGCAGCTTAGAGTCGGGCCTCCAGGACTATGGCTACACCTTC. Encoded protein: CACSLESGLQDYGYTF.

The chain joins TRBV2 to TRBJ1-1; no clear D. Trimming removed 4 bases at V and 7 bases at J, with 10 bases between. This CDR3 has 12 residues. Germline V lookup: CDR1 SNHLY, CDR2 FYNNEI. CDR3: CASSVTGSEAFF. The CDR3 DNA is TGTGCCAGCAGTGTAACGGGCAGTGAAGCTTTCTTT.

The CDR3 region has the DNA TGTGCCAGCAGTGGTGGGGCAGCCTATGGCTACACCTTC. Translating gives CASSGGAAYGYTF. This chain uses TRBV6-1 with TRBJ1-2; a possible D gene is TRBD1 (5 bases). Deletions cut 4 bases from V and 4 bases from J, with 10 bases between. CDR3 length: 13 residues. Germline values: CDR1 MNHNS, CDR2 SASEGT.